This T cell receptor beta chain derives from a study of blood T cells in healthy people across ages. Whole-study context: T cells yielded about one barcoded beta molecule per two cells through template switching.

With a J-beta primer mix and a sample-barcoded 5' primer, a second PCR ran about 7 to 11 cycles. Each CDR3 protein gets one entry after TCRdb re-called the 5' RACE reads with MiXCR. Of approximately 770,000 distinct CDR3 sequences in the sample, over 45% were seen once. The junction had 7 bases not matched to a gene; V was cut back by 7 bases and J by 1 base. This CDR3 is 15 amino acids long. The rearrangement uses TRBV12-3 or TRBV12-4 and TRBJ2-3; 8 nucleotides line up with TRBD1. The sequencing input was blood. This clonotype originated in a man aged 25 to 40 in good health. The CDR3: CASTDRGFGTDTQYF. As DNA, the CDR3 is TGTGCCAGCACAGACAGGGGCTTTGGCACAGATACGCAGTATTTT.